These 27 T cell receptor beta chains were all obtained from the same sample, sequenced in a study of T cells in Graves' hyperthyroidism and ophthalmopathy (dated 2019 in TCRdb). Libraries were made using multiplex PCR. Sequencer: Illumina HiSeq 2000. TCR beta CDR3 regions were amplified from RNA transcripts. The TCR CDR3 was subjected to a first round of RT-PCR using the HTBI primer set and the Qiagen OneStep RT-PCR kit. TCRdb handled the public reads itself, with Q25 trimming in fastp and clone calling in MiXCR, and kept productive beta chains. Duplicate CDR3 protein sequences are folded into a single record with the most common DNA and genes. Within this sample are approximately 400,000 distinct CDR3 sequences, with about 13% of them counted one time only. 20% to 25% of the sample goes to the ten largest clones. The sequencing sample was made of blood. These receptors were taken from a man aged 30-40 years with Graves' hyperthyroidism that later progressed to Graves' ophthalmopathy.

V usage is TRBV19 and J usage is TRBJ1-1; 7 bases agree with TRBD1. With V trimmed by 4 bases and J by 2 bases, 7 bases remained unmatched. This CDR3 has 15 residues. Germline V gives CDR1 LNHDA, CDR2 SQIVND (reference sequence). The CDR3 spells CASSNTGAGNTEAFF. CDR3 in DNA: TGTGCCAGTAGTAACACAGGGGCGGGAAACACTGAAGCTTTCTTT.

This clonotype was observed at least ten times. The chain combines TRBV11-3 with TRBJ1-6, with 7 bases that match TRBD1. V lost 4 bases to trimming and J lost 1 base; unmatched junction nucleotides: 4. Germline V gene sequence: CDR1 SGHNT, CDR2 YENEEA. The length of the CDR3 is 16 residues. Written as DNA, the CDR3 is TGTGCCAGCAGCTCCTCGACAGGGTCCTATAATTCACCCCTCCACTTT. This codes for CASSSSTGSYNSPLHF.

A remark on this clonotype: A read error may explain this, as a much larger clone is one base away. This chain uses TRBV11-2 with TRBJ1-1; TRBD1 agrees at 10 bases. The CDR3 has 15 amino acids. The J segment lost 3 bases and the V segment lost 5 bases, leaving 6 bases of the junction unmatched. Germline lookup yields CDR1 SGHAT and CDR2 FQNNGV. DNA for the CDR3: TGTGCCAGCAGCATATCGGACAGGGGGGACACTGAAGCTTTCTTT. This sequence encodes CASSISDRGDTEAFF.

This clonotype was picked up many times. The chain combines TRBV28 with TRBJ1-2; the D is unclear. Germline CDR1 MDHEN, CDR2 SYDVKM. The CDR3 is made up of 13 amino acids. Trimming took off 5 bases at V and 8 bases at J, with 15 bases between the two ends. The DNA of the CDR3 is TGTGCCAGCAGTGAATCGAAACCTTACGGCTACACCTTC. Its translation: CASSESKPYGYTF.

This clonotype was found many times. In DNA, the CDR3 is TGTGCCAGCAGCCGAAAGGGCGATGAGCAGTTCTTC. Translating it yields CASSRKGDEQFF. V and J are TRBV11-2 and TRBJ2-1, with D unclear. In germline, CDR1 is SGHAT, CDR2 FQNNGV. The CDR3 loop spans 12 amino acids. Trimming pared 5 bases from V and 8 bases from J, leaving 10 bases between.

This rearrangement joins TRBV9 to TRBJ1-2; D is perhaps TRBD1 (5 bases). The length of the CDR3 is 14 residues. V was cut by 4 bases and J by 5 bases, with 15 bases left in between. Germline CDR1 SGDLS, CDR2 YYNGEE. CDR3 sequence (DNA): TGTGCCAGCAGCCACACCCCCGAGGGGTATGGCTACACCTTC. It is translated as CASSHTPEGYGYTF.

Many counts were recorded for this clonotype. V usage is TRBV7-2 and J usage is TRBJ1-4, with 7 bases fitting TRBD1. The CDR3 totals 14 residues. V was clipped by 3 bases and J by 4 bases; unmatched bases: 2. Germline V gives CDR1 SGHTA, CDR2 FQGNSA. CDR3: CASSFGTDNEKLFF. DNA of the CDR3: TGTGCCAGCAGCTTCGGGACAGATAATGAAAAACTGTTTTTT.

In its sample, this clonotype was seen a few times. The genes are TRBV27 and TRBJ2-6; D is unresolved. CDR3 length: 13 residues. Germline CDR1 MNHEY, CDR2 SMNVEV (reference sequence). V lost 7 bases and J lost 0, with 4 bases in between. The CDR3 coding sequence is TGTGCCAGCACCAACTCTGGGGCCAACGTCCTGACTTTC. This translates into CASTNSGANVLTF.

The rearrangement joins TRBV10-1 to TRBJ1-1, with 8 bases that match TRBD1. With 9 bases clipped from V and 1 base from J, the junction kept 7 bases outside the gene matches. Germline V gene sequence: CDR1 WNHNN, CDR2 SYGVQD (reference sequence). CDR3 size: 14 residues. Written as DNA, the CDR3 is TGCGCCAGGATCAGGGGGCCATGGAACACTGAAGCTTTCTTT. Translating gives CARIRGPWNTEAFF.

The V and J genes are TRBV6-6 and TRBJ2-6, with D perhaps matching TRBD2 (6 bases). The V end was cut by 2 bases, the J end by 2 bases, with 10 bases between. The CDR3 has 16 residues. Per the germline V gene, CDR1 is MNHNY and CDR2 is SVGAGI (reference sequence). The CDR3 DNA reads TGTGCCAGCAGTTACCCGCGGGGCGCTGGGGCCAACGTCCTGACTTTC. Translation: CASSYPRGAGANVLTF.

This clonotype occurred many times. The chain is built from TRBV19 and TRBJ1-5; D might be TRBD1 (6 bases). V was clipped by 7 bases and J by 2 bases, with 18 bases between them. This CDR3 region has 16 residues. CDR1 is LNHDA and CDR2 is SQIVND in the germline V gene (reference sequence). CDR3 nucleotide sequence: TGTGCCAGTATCGGAACGGGGGGCGTAGGCAATCAGCCCCAGCATTTT. Its translation: CASIGTGGVGNQPQHF.

This chain links TRBV14 with TRBJ1-2, with D possibly being TRBD1 (5 bases). The CDR3 loop spans 17 amino acids. Germline V CDR1 and CDR2: SGHDN, FVKESK. Trimming cost V 8 bases and J 3 bases, with 25 bases left between them. The CDR3 sequence: CASSPPTWSGDDYGYTF. The CDR3 region has the DNA TGTGCCAGCTCACCGCCGACCTGGTCCGGGGACGACTATGGCTACACCTTC.

This clonotype has at least ten counts. The V call is TRBV9, the J call TRBJ2-5; D assignment may be TRBD1 or TRBD2 (5 bases each). V was trimmed by 3 bases and J by 4 bases, leaving 16 bases between them. The V gene's germline CDR1 is SGDLS and CDR2 YYNGEE. The CDR3 extends over 15 amino acids. The CDR3 DNA follows: TGTGCCAGCAGCGGATCCGGGACCATGGGAGAGACCCAGTACTTC. Its protein product is CASSGSGTMGETQYF.

At least ten counts were recorded for this clonotype. The genes are TRBV12-3 or TRBV12-4 and TRBJ1-5; D not resolved. Between the trimmed V and J ends, which lost 1 base and 4 bases, there was a span of 5 bases. The CDR3 has 13 residues. The CDR3 DNA sequence: TGTGCCAGCAGTTTAGAGAGTAATCAGCCCCAGCATTTT. This encodes CASSLESNQPQHF.

The table lists this clonotype with many counts. J is TRBJ1-2 and V is TRBV24-1; 9 positions match TRBD1. Germline V CDR1 and CDR2: KGHDR, SFDVKD. J lost 6 bases, V lost 11 bases, and 9 bases had no gene match. This CDR3 has 13 residues. CDR3 residues: CAIGTGTGNGYTF. The CDR3 DNA sequence: TGTGCCATCGGAACCGGGACAGGGAATGGCTACACCTTC.

The chain carries TRBV7-9 and TRBJ2-7, with TRBD1 as a possible D gene (6 bases). The CDR3 contains 14 residues. V lost 4 bases and J lost 6, with 16 bases in between. The germline CDR1 and CDR2 sequences are SEHNR and FQNEAQ (reference sequence). This CDR3 is CASSSPGTYGEQYF. The CDR3 region has the DNA TGTGCCAGCAGCTCCCCTGGGACATATGGCGAGCAGTACTTC.

This chain joins TRBV11-2 and TRBJ2-1; TRBD2 matches at 8 bases. The V and J ends lost 5 bases and 0 bases, in that order; junction bases with no gene match: 6. Per germline, CDR1 SGHAT and CDR2 FQNNGV. The length of the CDR3 is 16 residues. The CDR3 reads CASSPFGGDSYNEQFF. In nucleotides, the CDR3 is TGTGCCAGCAGCCCCTTCGGGGGGGACTCCTACAATGAGCAGTTCTTC.

Points on this clonotype: A read error may explain this, as a much larger clone is one base away. The chain uses TRBV7-9 and TRBJ2-2, with D possibly TRBD2 on 5 matching bases. CDR1 and CDR2 from the germline V gene are SEHNR and FQNEAQ (reference sequence). This CDR3 has 13 residues. The CDR3 here is CASSYPFTGEPFF. Written as DNA, the CDR3 is TGTGCCAGCAGCTATCCTTTCACCGGGGAGCCGTTTTTT.

This clonotype was seen more than once but under ten times. V is TRBV9 and J is TRBJ2-2; 7 positions match TRBD2. Per germline, CDR1 SGDLS and CDR2 YYNGEE. The CDR3 runs 17 residues. Trimming removed 3 bases from V and 2 bases from J; junction bases left unmatched: 10. CDR3 sequence: CASSARVPGGNTGELFF. CDR3 DNA sequence: TGTGCCAGCAGCGCCCGAGTGCCGGGGGGAAACACCGGGGAGCTGTTTTTT.

The chain uses TRBV5-1 and TRBJ1-1; 9 bases agree with TRBD1. The germline CDR1 and CDR2 sequences are SGHRS and YFSETQ. The CDR3 contains 15 residues. The V and J ends lost 4 bases and 6 bases, in that order; junction bases with no gene match: 10. DNA of the CDR3: TGCGCCAGCAGCGTGACAGGGGGACCGAGGGCTGAAGCTTTCTTT. Amino acids: CASSVTGGPRAEAFF.

This clonotype has a count of ten or more. DNA of the CDR3: TGCGCCAGCAGCTTAACAGGGGAGAATAGCAATCAGCCCCAGCATTTT. It yields the protein CASSLTGENSNQPQHF. The gene calls are TRBV5-1 and TRBJ1-5; 7 positions match TRBD1. V was pared by 2 bases and J by 0 bases, with 5 bases of the junction left unmatched. Germline CDR1 reads SGHRS; CDR2 reads YFSETQ. The CDR3 spans 16 residues.

This clonotype has ten or more counts. The chain combines TRBV9 with TRBJ2-1, with 11 bases matching TRBD1. The CDR3 contains 16 residues. The V and J ends lost 1 base and 6 bases, in that order; junction bases with no gene match: 6. CDR1 is SGDLS and CDR2 is YYNGEE in the germline V gene. The CDR3 coding sequence is TGTGCCAGCAGCGTATTCGGACAGGGGGCAGGCAATGAGCAGTTCTTC. Protein sequence: CASSVFGQGAGNEQFF.

In its sample, this clonotype was seen a few times. The chain carries TRBV2 and TRBJ1-4, with D perhaps matching TRBD1 (5 bases). Germline V lookup: CDR1 SNHLY, CDR2 FYNNEI. The V gene lost 8 bases and the J gene lost 4 bases, with 14 bases spanning the gap. The CDR3 totals 14 residues. CDR3 nucleotides: TGTGCCAGCGGGTGGGGCAGGATTAATGAAAAACTGTTTTTT. This encodes CASGWGRINEKLFF.

This clonotype was detected only a few times. This chain links TRBV20-1 with TRBJ1-5; a possible D gene is TRBD1 (6 bases). Trimming stripped 6 bases from V and 0 bases from J, with 12 bases between. From germline, CDR1 is DFQATT and CDR2 SNEGSKA (reference sequence). This CDR3 region has 14 residues. In DNA, the CDR3 is TGCAGTGCCGGGGGACATACTAGCAATCAGCCCCAGCATTTT. This encodes CSAGGHTSNQPQHF.

This clonotype was counted only a few times. The chain recombines TRBV4-1 with TRBJ2-2; no reliable D call. Germline CDR1 is MGHRA and CDR2 is YSYEKL. Trimming removed 1 base at V and 8 bases at J, with 17 bases between. The CDR3 is 16 residues long. As DNA, the CDR3 is TGCGCCAGCAGCCAAGGTCCCACGCGGCGGTCGGGGGAGCTGTTTTTT. This translates into CASSQGPTRRSGELFF.

This clonotype was detected ten times or more. The genes are TRBV5-1 and TRBJ2-7; 11 bases map to TRBD1. The germline gives CDR1 SGHRS, CDR2 YFSETQ. Trimming removed 0 bases from V and 2 bases from J; junction bases left unmatched: 7. The CDR3 has 17 amino acids. CDR3 amino acids: CASSLAPWDRGTYEQYF. The CDR3 nucleotides read TGCGCCAGCAGCTTGGCCCCCTGGGACAGGGGGACCTACGAGCAGTACTTC.

J is TRBJ2-1 and V is TRBV4-1, with TRBD1 matching over 8 bases. The V gene's germline CDR1 is MGHRA and CDR2 YSYEKL. The CDR3 has 16 amino acids. Germline trimming cut 0 bases from V and 4 bases from J; bases unmatched to any gene: 5. The CDR3 sequence: CASSQDKDRVYNEQFF. CDR3 in DNA: TGCGCCAGCAGCCAAGATAAGGACAGGGTGTACAATGAGCAGTTCTTC.